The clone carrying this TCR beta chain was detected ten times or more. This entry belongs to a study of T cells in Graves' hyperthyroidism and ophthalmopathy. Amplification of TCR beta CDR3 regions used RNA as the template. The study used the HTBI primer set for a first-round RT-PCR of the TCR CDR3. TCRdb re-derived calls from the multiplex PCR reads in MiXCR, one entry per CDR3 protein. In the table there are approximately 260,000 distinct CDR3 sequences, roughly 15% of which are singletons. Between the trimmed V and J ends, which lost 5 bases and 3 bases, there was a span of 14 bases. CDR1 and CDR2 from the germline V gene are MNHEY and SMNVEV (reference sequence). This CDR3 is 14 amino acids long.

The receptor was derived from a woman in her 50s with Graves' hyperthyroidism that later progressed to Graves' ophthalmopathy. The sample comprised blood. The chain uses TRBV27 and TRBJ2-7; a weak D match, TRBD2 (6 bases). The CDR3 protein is CASSIGTRDYEQYF. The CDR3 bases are TGTGCCAGCAGTATCGGGACTCGCGACTACGAGCAGTACTTC.